The clone carrying this TCR beta chain was counted a few times. Its antigen is unidentified. Per germline, CDR1 MNHEY and CDR2 SMNVEV (reference sequence). The V and J ends lost 8 bases and 6 bases respectively, with 14 bases between them. CDR3 length equals 13 residues. The data belong to a study of early T cells in non-severe SARS-CoV-2 infection. Notes on the study in general: CD4 and private specificities were missed by VDJdb matching, which favored anti-spike CD8 responses.

Researchers attached unique molecular identifiers to individual cDNA molecules. TCRdb analysed the 5' RACE reads with MiXCR anew, one entry per CDR3 protein. The table includes about 22,000 distinct CDR3 sequences, about 4.3% detected once. This chain uses TRBV27 with TRBJ2-1; D remains unclear. The clonotype originates from an adult who was a healthcare worker with PCR-confirmed SARS-CoV-2 infection or an uninfected control (not recorded which). Sequenced material: whole blood. The CDR3, as DNA: TGTGCCAGCTCGCCGCTTCCCAGCAATGAGCAGTTCTTC. It yields the protein CASSPLPSNEQFF.